This T cell receptor beta chain was sequenced in a study of glioma-infiltrating T cells after dendritic cell vaccination. Study-level information: Between about 2003 and 2012, patients got autologous tumor lysate-pulsed dendritic cell vaccines.

The CDR3 sequence is 16 residues long. The V and J ends lost 8 bases and 2 bases, in that order; junction bases with no gene match: 10. Germline loops: CDR1 KGHSH, CDR2 LQKENI. The time point denotes: after dendritic cell vaccination, including at tumor progression/relapse. Up to about 2 ug genomic DNA was used for TCRB CDR3 amplification. The PCR used 60 V beta and 13 J beta primers. Produced via immunoSEQ multiplex PCR; TCRdb's table is partial and in-frame only. The sample holds fewer than 95,000 clones, roughly 85% seen once. V gene TRBV18 combines with J gene TRBJ2-1, with TRBD1 identical over 9 bases. Sequencing was performed on blood, taken after dendritic cell vaccination. The receptor was isolated from a human donor with glioblastoma. This CDR3 reads CASISSGTGTYNEQFF. The CDR3 bases are TGTGCCAGCATCAGCTCCGGGACAGGGACCTACAATGAGCAGTTCTTC.